What follows are 19 T cell receptor beta chains derived from one specimen sequenced in a study of human T cells and chemical hapten exposure. Time point denoted: pre-sensitization, week 0. Described treatment: therapeutic diphenylcyclopropenone sensitization with weekly scalp DPC. Each CDR3 protein gets one entry after TCRdb re-called the RACE reads with MiXCR. The sample holds some 300,000 distinct CDR3 sequences, roughly 6% seen once. The material was whole blood, obtained in connection with sensitization to the hapten diphenylcyclopropenone (DPC). Source of these receptors: a woman between 18 and 29 years old with alopecia areata. Some clones in this sample may be carry-over from other donors' samples.

This clonotype has at least ten counts. The rearrangement joins TRBV6-5 to TRBJ1-1; TRBD1 aligns across 9 bases. The CDR3 has 14 amino acids. The V segment lost 6 bases and the J segment 11 bases; nucleotides outside the gene matches: 13. The germline CDR1 and CDR2 sequences are MNHEY and SVGAGI. CDR3 protein: CASSHDRGQGRAFF. The CDR3 coding sequence is TGTGCCAGCAGCCACGATAGGGGACAGGGAAGGGCTTTCTTT.

The chain carries TRBV12-5 and TRBJ1-5; 10 bases are a match to TRBD1. Germline CDR1 and CDR2: LGHNT and FRNRAP. V was clipped by 1 base and J by 1 base; unmatched bases: 1. This CDR3 spans 16 amino acids. The CDR3 DNA reads TGTGCTAGTGGTTTGGGGGACAGGGGAAGCAATCAGCCCCAGCATTTT. Translated: CASGLGDRGSNQPQHF.

This chain links TRBV5-4 with TRBJ1-1; D gene ambiguous. Germline loops: CDR1 SGHNT, CDR2 YYREEE (reference sequence). This CDR3 comprises 14 residues. The germline V and J ends were trimmed by 1 base and 0 bases, with 7 bases remaining between them. The CDR3 nucleotides read TGTGCCAGCAGCTTGACAGCTATGAACACTGAAGCTTTCTTT. This encodes CASSLTAMNTEAFF.

The rearrangement joins TRBV7-2 to TRBJ1-1, with TRBD1 identical over 8 bases. Germline values: CDR1 SGHTA, CDR2 FQGNSA. CDR3 length: 18 amino acids. V trimming: 3 bases; J trimming: 0 bases; junction bases outside the gene matches: 12. Written as DNA, the CDR3 is TGTGCCAGCAGCTTCCCGAGGCGACAGGGGTTTCTGAACACTGAAGCTTTCTTT. This encodes CASSFPRRQGFLNTEAFF.

This clonotype was seen many times. The rearrangement links TRBV12-3 or TRBV12-4 to TRBJ1-2; D is ambiguous. Trimming stripped 5 bases from V and 2 bases from J, with 6 bases between. This CDR3 comprises 12 residues. Here the CDR3 reads CASSPQNYGYTF. The CDR3 nucleotides read TGTGCCAGCAGTCCCCAAAACTATGGCTACACCTTC.

This clonotype was recorded many times. The chain is built from TRBV29-1 and TRBJ1-2; 12 bases line up with TRBD1. J lost 7 bases, V lost 8 bases, and 2 bases had no gene match. Germline-derived CDR1 and CDR2 are SQVTM and ANQGSEA. The CDR3 contains 11 residues. The CDR3 nucleotides read TGCAGCTCGGGACAGGGGGCTGGCTACACCTTC. Its translation: CSSGQGAGYTF.

This clonotype occurred many times. The V gene is TRBV5-1, the J gene TRBJ1-2; 7 bases fit TRBD1. V trimming: 2 bases; J trimming: 3 bases; junction bases outside the gene matches: 7. Germline V lookup: CDR1 SGHRS, CDR2 YFSETQ. The CDR3 is made up of 15 amino acids. As DNA, the CDR3 is TGCGCCAGCAGCTTCGGACAGGTGGGGGACTATGGCTACACCTTC. Its protein is CASSFGQVGDYGYTF.

The chain employs TRBV7-3 and TRBJ1-1; no firm D call. In germline, CDR1 is SGHTA, CDR2 FQGTGA. The germline V and J ends were trimmed by 4 bases and 0 bases, with 9 bases remaining between them. The CDR3 loop spans 14 amino acids. Written as DNA, the CDR3 is TGTGCCAGCAGCTCTTCGGCCATGAACACTGAAGCTTTCTTT. Its protein product is CASSSSAMNTEAFF.

This clonotype was recorded a few times. This sequence joins TRBV29-1 and TRBJ2-7; 12 bases fit TRBD2. Trimming cost V 4 bases and J 5 bases; bases outside gene matches: 6. The CDR3 runs 14 residues. Germline values: CDR1 SQVTM, CDR2 ANQGSEA. The CDR3: CSVGRASGGDEQYF. The CDR3 coding sequence is TGCAGCGTTGGGAGGGCTAGCGGGGGGGACGAGCAGTACTTC.

The rearrangement uses TRBV6-6 and TRBJ1-5; D is unresolved. There are 13 residues in the CDR3. Trimming cost V 8 bases and J 7 bases, with 15 bases left between them. Germline V gives CDR1 MNHNY, CDR2 SVGAGI (reference sequence). CDR3 coding DNA: TGTGCCAGCGCGAGGGCGGTAGGGCAGCCCCAGCATTTT. Translating it yields CASARAVGQPQHF.

The chain is built from TRBV5-4 and TRBJ2-1; 7 positions match TRBD2. The junction had 8 bases not matched to a gene; V was cut back by 5 bases and J by 9 bases. The CDR3 extends over 13 amino acids. Germline CDR1 reads SGHNT; CDR2 reads YYREEE (reference sequence). The CDR3: CASSLVERGEQFF. Here the CDR3 DNA reads TGTGCCAGCAGTCTCGTAGAGCGGGGTGAGCAGTTCTTC.

This clonotype occurred a few times. V gene TRBV24-1 combines with J gene TRBJ2-3, with D unresolved. V shed 1 base and J shed 12 bases, with 16 bases lying between them. Germline CDR1 KGHDR, CDR2 SFDVKD. This CDR3 has 14 amino acids. DNA for the CDR3: TGTGCCACCAGTGATTTACAATCCTCGGGCCCTCAGTATTTT. Its translation is CATSDLQSSGPQYF.

In this sample, this clonotype turned up many times. The chain joins TRBV7-2 to TRBJ2-7; no clear D gene. Germline values: CDR1 SGHTA, CDR2 FQGNSA. The CDR3 loop spans 15 amino acids. Trimming cost V 0 bases and J 0 bases, with 9 bases left between them. The CDR3 here is CASSLAASISYEQYF. DNA of the CDR3: TGTGCCAGCAGCTTAGCGGCCTCAATCTCCTACGAGCAGTACTTC.

This clonotype has only a few counts. DNA for the CDR3: TGTGCCAGCTCACCTCGGACGGGGGGGCCGGATGAGCAGTACTTC. Its translation: CASSPRTGGPDEQYF. The chain has TRBV18 and TRBJ2-7, with 8 bases identical to TRBD2. This CDR3 has 15 amino acids. V gave up 3 bases and J gave up 7 bases; unmatched junction bases: 11. Germline V CDR1 and CDR2: KGHSH, LQKENI. Drawing the rest from reference TRBV18 and TRBJ2-7, the complete variable domain is NAGVMQNPRHLVRRRGQEARLRCSPMKGHSHVYWYRQLPEEGLKFMVYLQKENIIDESGMPKERFSAEFPKEGPSILRIQQVVRGDSAAYFCASSPRTGGPDEQYFGPGTRLTVT.

This clonotype was seen repeatedly, ten times or more. The chain employs TRBV7-2 and TRBJ2-1, with D unresolved. CDR1 is SGHTA, CDR2 FQGNSA, per germline. The CDR3 has 13 amino acids. V lost 0 bases to trimming and J lost 7 bases, with 7 bases between them. CDR3 in amino acids: CASSLAIPNEQFF. The CDR3 coding sequence is TGTGCCAGCAGCTTAGCCATACCTAATGAGCAGTTCTTC.

There are a few counts of this clonotype. The genes are TRBV5-6 and TRBJ1-6; no reliable D call. The length of the CDR3 is 14 residues. Deletions cut 1 base from V and 7 bases from J, with 9 bases between. CDR1 and CDR2 (germline): SGHDT, YYEEEE. CDR3 region: CASSLRQANSPLHF. In DNA form, the CDR3 reads TGTGCCAGCAGCTTGAGGCAGGCGAATTCACCCCTCCACTTT. Variable domain in full (rest from reference TRBV5-6 and TRBJ1-6): DAGVTQSPTHLIKTRGQQVTLRCSPKSGHDTVSWYQQALGQGPQFIFQYYEEEERQRGNFPDRFSGHQFPNYSSELNVNALLLGDSALYLCASSLRQANSPLHFGNGTRLTVT.

There are many counts of this clonotype. The V and J genes are TRBV2 and TRBJ2-7; no reliable D call. CDR1 is SNHLY and CDR2 is FYNNEI in the germline V gene. V was pared by 7 bases and J by 3 bases, with 7 bases between. This CDR3 comprises 11 residues. The CDR3 sequence: CASNLGYEQYF. The CDR3 DNA reads as TGTGCCAGCAATCTTGGCTACGAGCAGTACTTC.

There are many counts of this clonotype. The rearrangement joins TRBV11-2 to TRBJ2-3; 7 positions match TRBD1. The CDR3 extends over 19 amino acids. The ends lost 0 bases at V and 2 bases at J; junction bases unmatched: 14. Germline V gene data show CDR1 as SGHAT and CDR2 as FQNNGV. This chain's CDR3 is CASSLDTPRTGAITDTQYF. The CDR3 DNA follows: TGTGCCAGCAGCTTAGATACACCCAGAACAGGGGCTATCACAGATACGCAGTATTTT.

This clonotype was found many times. The chain carries TRBV6-5 and TRBJ2-3; D is ambiguous. The length of the CDR3 is 18 residues. The germline CDR1 and CDR2 sequences are MNHEY and SVGAGI. V was cut by 0 bases and J by 4 bases, with 20 bases left in between. The CDR3 DNA reads as TGTGCCAGCAGTTACTCGCCTTATGGCCATGGGCCTTCAGATACGCAGTATTTT. This codes for CASSYSPYGHGPSDTQYF.